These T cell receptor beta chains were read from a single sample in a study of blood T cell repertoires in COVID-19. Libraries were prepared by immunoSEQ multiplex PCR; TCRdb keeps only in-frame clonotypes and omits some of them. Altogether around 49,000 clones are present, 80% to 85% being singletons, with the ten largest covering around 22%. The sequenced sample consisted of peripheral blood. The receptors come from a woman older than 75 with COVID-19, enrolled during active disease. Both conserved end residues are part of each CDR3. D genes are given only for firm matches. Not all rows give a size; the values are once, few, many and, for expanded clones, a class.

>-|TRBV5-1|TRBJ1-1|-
CASSFSAGDGEAFF
TGCGCCAGCAGCTTTTCCGCAGGGGATGGTGAAGCTTTCTTT
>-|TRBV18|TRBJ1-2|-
CASSFGQSGFNYGYTF
TGTGCCAGCTCATTCGGACAGAGTGGTTTTAACTATGGCTACACCTTC
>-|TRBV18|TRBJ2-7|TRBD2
CASSSPTSGGYEQYF
TGTGCCAGCTCATCACCGACTAGCGGAGGCTACGAGCAGTACTTC
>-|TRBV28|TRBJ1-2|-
CASSYWGVQSYGYTF
TGTGCCAGCAGTTATTGGGGCGTACAGAGCTATGGCTACACCTTC
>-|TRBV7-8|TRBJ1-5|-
CASSLEGPRDNQPQHF
TGTGCCAGCAGCTTGGAGGGGCCCAGAGACAATCAGCCCCAGCATTTT
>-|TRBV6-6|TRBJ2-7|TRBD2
CASSTSGYEQYF
TGTGCCAGCAGCACTAGCGGGTACGAGCAGTACTTC
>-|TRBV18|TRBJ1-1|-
CASSPAGTHTEAFF
TGTGCCAGCTCACCAGCGGGGACTCACACTGAAGCTTTCTTT
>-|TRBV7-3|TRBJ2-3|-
CASSLTGVNTDTQYF
TGTGCCAGCAGCTTAACGGGAGTCAACACAGATACGCAGTATTTT
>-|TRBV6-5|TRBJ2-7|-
CASQNHRSYEQYF
TGTGCCAGTCAGAACCACCGATCCTACGAGCAGTACTTC
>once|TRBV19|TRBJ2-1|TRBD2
CASSDRTSGRVYNEQFF
TGTGCCAGTAGTGACCGGACTAGCGGGAGGGTCTACAATGAGCAGTTCTTC
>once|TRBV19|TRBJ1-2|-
CASSPRQQTNYGYTF
TGTGCCAGTAGCCCCCGACAGCAAACTAACTATGGCTACACCTTC